This is a list of T cell receptor beta chains from one sample in a study of Ad26.COV2.S vaccination and SARS-CoV-2 variants. Clones were sequenced by immunoSEQ multiplex PCR, and TCRdb holds only the in-frame ones, with some missing. The data show under 250,000 clones, roughly 87% seen once. This sample comprised peripheral blood, obtained in a trial of Ad26.COV2.S vaccine versus placebo. The source is a person aged 18-65 years who received the Ad26.COV2.S COVID-19 vaccine or a placebo. Both conserved end residues are part of each CDR3. The D gene is left open where the match is weak. Clone size, where shown, is once, few, many, or a class for clones that have expanded.

V	D	J	size	CDR3	DNA
TRBV5-6	.	TRBJ2-7	.	CASSLIVRFSYEQYF	TGTGCCAGCAGCTTGATAGTCCGGTTCTCCTACGAGCAGTACTTC
TRBV4-3	.	TRBJ1-5	.	CASSQDRTSNQPQHF	TGCGCCAGCAGCCAAGATAGGACTAGCAATCAGCCCCAGCATTTT
TRBV15	TRBD1	TRBJ1-1	.	CATSGTVLSTEAFF	TGTGCCACCAGCGGGACAGTCCTAAGCACTGAAGCTTTCTTT
TRBV5-6	.	TRBJ2-7	.	CASSLKLLNDLSYEQYF	TGTGCCAGCAGCTTGAAATTGCTTAACGACCTTTCCTACGAGCAGTACTTC
TRBV5-6	.	TRBJ1-3	.	CASSLWGYSGNTIYF	TGTGCCAGCAGCCTTTGGGGGTACTCTGGAAACACCATATATTTT
TRBV12-3/TRBV12-4	TRBD1	TRBJ1-1	.	CASTDRGTEAFF	TGTGCCAGCACCGACAGGGGCACTGAAGCTTTCTTT
TRBV4-1	.	TRBJ1-4	once	CASSQDPSTKEKLFF	TGCGCCAGCAGCCAAGACCCCTCAACAAAGGAAAAACTGTTTTTT
TRBV7-3	.	TRBJ1-2	.	CASSPDGNYGYTF	TGTGCCAGCAGCCCGGACGGAAACTATGGCTACACCTTC
TRBV6-4	TRBD2	TRBJ2-5	few	CASSESSGTVETQYF	TGTGCCAGCAGTGAGTCTAGCGGGACGGTAGAGACCCAGTACTTC
TRBV7-3	.	TRBJ1-1	once	CASSPANRVAATEAFF	TGTGCCAGCAGCCCCGCTAACAGGGTCGCGGCCACTGAAGCTTTCTTT
TRBV3-1/TRBV3-2	TRBD1	TRBJ1-2	.	CASSPLQDRGGNYGYTF	TGTGCCAGCAGCCCACTACAGGACAGGGGGGGTAACTATGGCTACACCTTC
TRBV6-5	.	TRBJ1-5	.	CASSGGPTTQPQHF	TGTGCCAGCAGCGGGGGCCCAACCACCCAGCCCCAGCATTTT
TRBV7-9	.	TRBJ2-1	.	CASSLGNSGYNEQFF	TGTGCCAGCAGCTTAGGGAATAGCGGCTACAATGAGCAGTTCTTC
TRBV10-3	.	TRBJ2-3	.	CAISERTGTDTQYF	TGTGCCATCAGTGAGCGGACAGGCACAGATACGCAGTATTTT
TRBV5-6	TRBD1	TRBJ1-2	.	CASSPRLTGVSGYTF	TGTGCCAGCAGCCCTCGTTTGACAGGGGTCTCTGGCTACACCTTC
TRBV6-1	.	TRBJ1-5	.	CASSEGGGGHQPQHF	TGTGCCAGCAGTGAGGGTGGAGGGGGACATCAGCCCCAGCATTTT
TRBV4-3	TRBD1	TRBJ1-2	once	CASSQDQTGTYGYTF	TGCGCCAGCAGCCAAGATCAGACAGGGACCTATGGCTACACCTTC
TRBV6-5	.	TRBJ2-5	.	CASSYSWTLDQGTQYF	TGTGCCAGCAGTTACTCGTGGACTCTCGATCAGGGGACCCAGTACTTC
TRBV5-1	.	TRBJ1-3	.	CASSLVPGRTGNTIYF	TGCGCCAGCAGCTTGGTTCCAGGGAGAACTGGAAACACCATATATTTT
TRBV7-2	.	TRBJ2-1	.	CASQPGTGTYNEQFF	TGTGCCAGCCAACCCGGGACTGGGACCTACAATGAGCAGTTCTTC
TRBV6-5	TRBD1	TRBJ1-1	.	CASSQTGLNTEAFF	TGTGCCAGCAGTCAGACAGGGCTAAACACTGAAGCTTTCTTT
TRBV4-1	.	TRBJ1-3	.	CASSPPKSGNTIYF	TGCGCCAGCAGCCCCCCGAAGTCAGGAAACACCATATATTTT
TRBV19	.	TRBJ2-5	.	CASSSYREETQYF	TGTGCCAGTAGTTCCTACAGAGAAGAGACCCAGTACTTC